This TCR beta chain was observed in a study of cytomegalovirus exposure and HLA in healthy donors. Primers for the PCR totalled 60 Vbeta and 13 Jbeta. The repertoire was sequenced with immunoSEQ multiplex PCR; TCRdb's copy has only in-frame clones and lacks some. Here the sample spans over 150,000 clones, approximately 74% being singletons. V trimming: 5 bases; J trimming: 5 bases; junction bases outside the gene matches: 22. CDR3 length: 19 amino acids. CDR1 is MDHEN and CDR2 is SYDVKM in the germline V gene. This TCR derives from a man in his thirties or forties in good health and CMV-seronegative. Material: PBMCs. This sequence joins TRBV28 and TRBJ1-1, with 8 nucleotides matching TRBD1. The CDR3 protein is CASSHQGDRTARGWTEAFF. CDR3 coding DNA: TGTGCCAGCAGTCACCAGGGGGACAGGACAGCTCGGGGTTGGACTGAAGCTTTCTTT.